This T cell receptor (beta chain) derives from a study of read filtering for tumor transcriptome and immune sequencing. CDR3 size: 17 residues. Germline V gene data show CDR1 as MGHRA and CDR2 as YSYEKL. By sample share, this clonotype is medium-sized. One junction end does not reproduce the germline sequence, and a read error may be involved. Every patient had bone marrow sampled while the disease was active. The library was built from about 400 ng RNA with molecular barcoded adaptors for alpha/delta and beta/gamma chains. TCRdb processed the reads anew with MiXCR; each CDR3 protein has one entry. The table includes 5,000 to 6,500 distinct CDR3 sequences, about 25% detected once.

Sequenced sample: a population of CD138-negative cells sorted from bone marrow. This receptor was taken from a donor at least 40 years old with multiple myeloma. This chain uses TRBV4-1 with TRBJ2-1; 8 bases fit TRBD1. The CDR3 region is CASSRETGTGYFYEQFF. For the CDR3, the DNA is TGTGCCAGCAGCCGCGAAACCGGGACAGGCTACTTTTATGAGCAGTTCTTC.